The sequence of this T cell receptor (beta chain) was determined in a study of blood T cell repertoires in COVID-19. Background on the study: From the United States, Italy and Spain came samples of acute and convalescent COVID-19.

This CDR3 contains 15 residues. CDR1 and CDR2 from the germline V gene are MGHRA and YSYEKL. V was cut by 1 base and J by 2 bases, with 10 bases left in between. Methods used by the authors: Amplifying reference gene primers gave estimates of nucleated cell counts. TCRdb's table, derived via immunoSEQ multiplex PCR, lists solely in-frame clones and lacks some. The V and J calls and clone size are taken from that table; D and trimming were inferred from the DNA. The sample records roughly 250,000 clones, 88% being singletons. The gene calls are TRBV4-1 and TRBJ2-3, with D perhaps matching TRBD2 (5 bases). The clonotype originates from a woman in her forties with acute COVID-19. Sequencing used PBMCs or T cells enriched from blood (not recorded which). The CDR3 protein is CASSQAREFTDTQYF. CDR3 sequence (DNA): TGCGCCAGCAGCCAAGCTCGGGAATTCACAGATACGCAGTATTTT.